This TCR beta chain stems from a study of blood T cell repertoires in COVID-19. The CDR3 contains 19 residues. The germline V gene encodes CDR1 LGHNA and CDR2 YSLEER. The V and J ends lost 4 bases and 7 bases respectively, with 28 bases between them. Produced via immunoSEQ multiplex PCR; TCRdb's table is partial and in-frame only. This table has about 74,000 clones, around 86% appearing once. The chain combines TRBV4-3 with TRBJ1-4; D is ambiguous. Material for sequencing was peripheral blood. The clonotype was recovered from a woman over 75 with active or convalescent COVID-19. The CDR3, as DNA: TGCGCCAGCAGCCGCGTATGGTCGGGTGTACGAATCGAAAGTGAAAAACTGTTTTTT. This sequence encodes CASSRVWSGVRIESEKLFF.